This TCR beta chain emerged from a study of blood T cell repertoires in COVID-19. Study-level information: Italy, Spain and the United States were the sources of the convalescent and acute COVID-19 samples. T cells, B-cell-depleted T cells, or PBMCs supplied cDNA or gDNA.

The CDR3 extends over 13 amino acids. The V gene lost 2 bases and the J gene lost 2 bases, with 8 bases spanning the gap. Looked up from germline, CDR1 is SGDLS and CDR2 is YYNGEE. As handled by the study authors: By means of reference gene primer amplification, nucleated cell counts were estimated. Profiled with immunoSEQ multiplex PCR; TCRdb holds only in-frame clones, not every one. Clone size and V and J calls were adopted from that table, with D and trimming inferred from the DNA. This table has 55,000 to 70,000 clones, 75% to 95% appearing once. What was sequenced was peripheral blood. This chain links TRBV9 with TRBJ2-7, with a tentative D call TRBD2 (6 bases). The origin of this receptor is a man in his 60s with acute or convalescent COVID-19. CDR3 sequence reads: CASSVSSAYEQYF. DNA of the CDR3: TGTGCCAGCAGCGTCTCTAGCGCCTACGAGCAGTACTTC.